This entry lists 25 T cell receptor beta chains sequenced from one sample in a study of T cells after yellow fever vaccination (dated by TCRdb to the late 2010s). Reading the label with the study, this specimen's treatment or condition is: live attenuated yellow fever vaccine strain. The method behind the library was 5' RACE. The run used an Illumina HiSeq 2500. TCRdb ran its own pipeline on the public reads, namely fastp trimming at Q25 and MiXCR clone calling, and kept in-frame beta chains. Identical CDR3 proteins give one entry, which carries the most common genes and DNA. Here the sample has under 70,000 distinct CDR3 sequences; approximately 7% occur a single time. Approximately 37% of the sample goes to the ten largest clones. Specimen: CD8+ T cells sorted from PBMCs, collected on the day of the first yellow fever vaccination. The receptors shown here come from a man younger than 35 who received the YFV17D yellow fever vaccine.

The rearrangement links TRBV5-6 to TRBJ2-7, with 7 bases fitting TRBD1. The CDR3 covers 17 residues. Trimming took 4 bases from V and 0 from J; bases not matched to a gene: 13. CDR1 and CDR2 (germline): SGHDT, YYEEEE. The CDR3 coding sequence is TGTGCCAGCAGCCAAGGGGGCGGGCAGGGATTCTCCTACGAGCAGTACGTC. Its translation: CASSQGGGQGFSYEQYV.

This clonotype was found a few times. This chain links TRBV10-3 with TRBJ2-7, with TRBD2 identical over 15 bases. Germline V gene data show CDR1 as ENHRY and CDR2 as SYGVKD. CDR3 length equals 20 residues. With V trimmed by 2 bases and J by 6 bases, 17 bases remained unmatched. The CDR3 sequence is CAISEPPGLAGGLSNSEQYF. CDR3 nucleotides: TGTGCCATCAGTGAGCCCCCGGGACTAGCGGGGGGACTATCTAATAGCGAGCAGTACTTC.

This clonotype was seen a few times. CDR3 coding DNA: TGTGCCAGCAGCTTTGGGCGGCTAAGTCAGCCCCAGCATTTT. Translated: CASSFGRLSQPQHF. This chain joins TRBV5-6 and TRBJ1-5; no firm D call. Germline-derived CDR1 and CDR2 are SGHDT and YYEEEE. CDR3 size: 14 residues. Trimming removed 2 bases from V and 6 bases from J, with 12 bases in between.

The chain carries TRBV11-2 and TRBJ2-2; 9 nucleotides match TRBD2. The length of the CDR3 is 16 residues. V was clipped by 11 bases and J by 3 bases; unmatched bases: 13. The germline V gene has CDR1 SGHAT and CDR2 FQNNGV. DNA for the CDR3: TGTGCCGGGTCTGAGGCTAGCGGGGCGTACACCGGGGAGCTGTTTTTT. The encoded protein is CAGSEASGAYTGELFF. Full variable domain (remainder filled in from reference TRBV11-2 and TRBJ2-2): EAGVAQSPRYKIIEKRQSVAFWCNPISGHATLYWYQQILGQGPKLLIQFQNNGVVDDSQLPKDRFSAERLKGVDSTLKIQPAKLEDSAVYLCAGSEASGAYTGELFFGEGSRLTVL.

This clonotype came up many times. The V gene is TRBV6-5, the J gene TRBJ2-1; tentatively, D is TRBD1 (5 bases). Per germline, CDR1 MNHEY and CDR2 SVGAGI. Trimming stripped 5 bases from V and 0 bases from J, with 14 bases between. This CDR3 spans 16 amino acids. CDR3 amino acids: CASSPWGSSSYNEQFF. CDR3 DNA sequence: TGTGCCAGCAGTCCTTGGGGCTCGAGCTCCTACAATGAGCAGTTCTTC.

This clonotype was counted many times. The rearrangement joins TRBV28 to TRBJ2-1; D gene uncertain. V gave up 3 bases and J gave up 3 bases, with 9 bases separating them. CDR3 length: 14 residues. The V gene's germline CDR1 is MDHEN and CDR2 SYDVKM. CDR3 DNA: TGTGCCAGCAGTTTCCGGCTAGTCTACAATGAGCAGTTCTTC. Translated, it gives CASSFRLVYNEQFF.

The genes are TRBV7-9 and TRBJ2-2; tentatively, D is TRBD1 (5 bases). V was trimmed by 1 base and J by 4 bases, leaving 7 bases between them. Per germline, CDR1 SEHNR and CDR2 FQNEAQ (reference sequence). This CDR3 has 14 residues. The DNA of the CDR3 is TGTGCCAGCAGCTTAGTGGGGCCCACCGGGGAGCTGTTTTTT. It is translated as CASSLVGPTGELFF.

V and J are TRBV29-1 and TRBJ2-5; 7 positions match TRBD2. Germline V gives CDR1 SQVTM, CDR2 ANQGSEA. The J segment lost 3 bases and the V segment lost 6 bases, leaving 4 bases of the junction unmatched. The CDR3 is 12 residues long. The CDR3 DNA reads TGCAGCGTCGAACGGGGGGAAGAGACCCAGTACTTC. Translating gives CSVERGEETQYF.

This clonotype was found many times. The gene calls are TRBV6-1 and TRBJ2-5; D unclear. V lost 6 bases to trimming and J lost 2 bases, with 10 bases between them. The length of the CDR3 is 13 residues. The V gene's germline CDR1 is MNHNS and CDR2 SASEGT. As DNA, the CDR3 is TGTGCCAGCAGCCCGGCCGGACAAGAGACCCAGTACTTC. Translation gives CASSPAGQETQYF.

On this clonotype: A much larger clone lies one base from this, so it may be a read error. CDR3 amino acids: CSARWTGLTTEAFF. CDR3 bases: TGCAGTGCTAGATGGACAGGCCTGACCACTGAAGCTTTCTTT. The V and J genes are TRBV20-1 and TRBJ1-1; 7 bases are shared with TRBD1. The CDR3 contains 14 residues. V lost 2 bases to trimming and J lost 4 bases; unmatched junction nucleotides: 7. Germline V lookup: CDR1 DFQATT, CDR2 SNEGSKA (reference sequence).

Many counts were recorded for this clonotype. V usage is TRBV6-2 or TRBV6-3 and J usage is TRBJ1-5; TRBD1 matches at 8 bases. J gave up 4 bases and V 5 bases, and 7 bases lay outside the gene matches. Germline-derived CDR1 and CDR2 are MNHEY and SVGEGT. CDR3 size: 15 residues. The chain's CDR3 is CASSNRDRRNQPQHF. CDR3 nucleotide sequence: TGTGCCAGCAGTAACCGGGACAGGAGGAATCAGCCCCAGCATTTT.

This clonotype was observed at least ten times. The chain employs TRBV27 and TRBJ2-1; D call uncertain. The CDR3 loop spans 13 amino acids. Germline assignment: CDR1 MNHEY and CDR2 SMNVEV (reference sequence). Trimming took off 1 base at V and 0 bases at J, with 1 base between the two ends. CDR3 in amino acids: CASSLFSYNEQFF. The CDR3 nucleotides are TGTGCCAGCAGTTTATTCTCCTACAATGAGCAGTTCTTC.

Ten or more counts support this clonotype. The genes are TRBV6-2 or TRBV6-3 and TRBJ1-1; D uncertain. Trimming took 2 bases from V and 2 from J, leaving 6 bases between them. Germline CDR1 reads MNHEY; CDR2 reads SVGEGT. This CDR3 has 13 residues. The CDR3 region is CASSYEVNTEAFF. CDR3 DNA sequence: TGTGCCAGCAGTTACGAGGTAAACACTGAAGCTTTCTTT.

Judged by abundance, this clonotype is medium-sized (0.01 to 0.1%). The chain carries TRBV6-4 and TRBJ2-2; 7 bases are shared with TRBD2. Germline V gene data show CDR1 as MRHNA and CDR2 as SNTAGT. The CDR3 is 13 amino acids. The trim removed 5 bases at V and 3 bases at J, leaving 0 bases unmatched. The CDR3 here is CASSSGDTGELFF. CDR3 nucleotide sequence: TGTGCCAGCAGTAGCGGGGACACCGGGGAGCTGTTTTTT.

V usage is TRBV5-4 and J usage is TRBJ2-5; 7 nucleotides agree with TRBD2. The CDR3 covers 14 residues. Germline V gene sequence: CDR1 SGHNT, CDR2 YYREEE (reference sequence). J gave up 7 bases and V 4 bases, and 10 bases lay outside the gene matches. CDR3 in amino acids: CASSPSSGEGTQYF. The CDR3 region has the DNA TGTGCCAGCAGCCCCTCCAGCGGGGAGGGGACCCAGTACTTC.

This clonotype was observed at least ten times. The rearrangement joins TRBV7-8 to TRBJ2-3, with 8 bases fitting TRBD1. Germline V gene sequence: CDR1 SGHVS, CDR2 FQNEAQ. With 3 bases clipped from V and 4 bases from J, the junction kept 6 bases outside the gene matches. This CDR3 has 15 amino acids. CDR3 in amino acids: CASSLSGGWSDTQYF. As DNA, the CDR3 is TGTGCCAGCAGCTTGTCAGGGGGCTGGTCAGATACGCAGTATTTT.

J is TRBJ1-2 and V is TRBV12-3 or TRBV12-4; D ambiguous. V lost 4 bases and J 3 bases, leaving 12 bases between the germline ends. This CDR3 spans 14 amino acids. The CDR3: CASSYDKGYYGYTF. CDR3 nucleotide sequence: TGTGCCAGCAGTTATGACAAAGGCTACTATGGCTACACCTTC.

This clonotype was observed at least ten times. The chain uses TRBV4-1 and TRBJ2-2; D might be TRBD1 (6 bases). The germline V gene has CDR1 MGHRA and CDR2 YSYEKL. This CDR3 comprises 16 residues. V was cut by 6 bases and J by 0 bases, with 14 bases left in between. For the CDR3, the DNA is TGCGCCAGCAGGACAACAGGGATAGCGAACACCGGGGAGCTGTTTTTT. Residues: CASRTTGIANTGELFF.

The genes are TRBV5-6 and TRBJ1-3, with no clear D. The V gene's germline CDR1 is SGHDT and CDR2 YYEEEE. V was cut by 6 bases and J by 2 bases, with 15 bases left in between. This CDR3 spans 15 amino acids. The CDR3 loop reads CASKQTPIAGNTIYF. The CDR3 DNA is TGTGCCAGCAAGCAGACCCCAATTGCTGGAAACACCATATATTTT.

This clonotype was seen a few times. J is TRBJ2-7 and V is TRBV6-2 or TRBV6-3; a weak D match, TRBD2 (5 bases). The CDR3 runs to 11 residues. Deletions cut 8 bases from V and 6 bases from J, with 11 bases between. Per germline, CDR1 MNHEY and CDR2 SVGEGT. The CDR3 region is CASSRGSEQYV. The CDR3 nucleotides read TGTGCCAGCTCGAGAGGGTCCGAGCAGTACGTC.

This clonotype has a handful of counts. This chain uses TRBV19 with TRBJ1-5; a possible D gene is TRBD1 (5 bases). This CDR3 contains 15 residues. V was pared by 1 base and J by 2 bases, with 9 bases between. Per germline, CDR1 LNHDA and CDR2 SQIVND (reference sequence). CDR3 sequence reads: CASSIAVGGNQPQHF. CDR3 sequence (DNA): TGTGCCAGTAGTATAGCAGTGGGGGGCAATCAGCCCCAGCATTTT.

This clonotype was found many times. The J gene is TRBJ2-3, the V gene TRBV6-2 or TRBV6-3; the D gene is possibly TRBD1 (6 bases). V dropped 6 bases and J dropped 4 bases, with 14 bases sitting between them. The CDR3 is 14 amino acids. CDR1 and CDR2 from the germline V gene are MNHEY and SVGEGT. DNA of the CDR3: TGTGCCAGCAGGTATACAGGGTTTGCAGATACGCAGTATTTT. Translated, it gives CASRYTGFADTQYF.

The table lists this clonotype with many counts. The gene calls are TRBV20-1 and TRBJ1-1, with 9 bases matching TRBD1. V lost 6 bases, J lost 3 bases, and 5 bases stayed unmatched. CDR3 size: 13 residues. Germline loops: CDR1 DFQATT, CDR2 SNEGSKA (reference sequence). The CDR3 is CSAWTGEDTEAFF. DNA of the CDR3: TGCAGTGCCTGGACAGGGGAGGACACTGAAGCTTTCTTT.

At least ten counts were recorded for this clonotype. The J gene is TRBJ2-1, the V gene TRBV4-1, with D tentatively TRBD1 or TRBD2 (5 bases each). This CDR3 is built from 15 residues. Trimming left V 4 bases short and J 8 bases short, with 18 bases between. The V gene's germline CDR1 is MGHRA and CDR2 YSYEKL. The CDR3 bases are TGCGCCAGCAGCCCTAGGACACGGGGAATGGATGAGCAGTTCTTC. It yields the protein CASSPRTRGMDEQFF.

This clonotype was recorded at least ten times. The chain is built from TRBV11-2 and TRBJ2-1; D remains ambiguous. This CDR3 spans 15 amino acids. With 8 bases removed from V and 0 bases from J, the gap between germline ends came to 14 bases. Germline CDR1 reads SGHAT; CDR2 reads FQNNGV. The CDR3 sequence: CASASDPSSYNEQFF. The CDR3 region has the DNA TGTGCCAGCGCCTCTGACCCGTCCTCCTACAATGAGCAGTTCTTC.